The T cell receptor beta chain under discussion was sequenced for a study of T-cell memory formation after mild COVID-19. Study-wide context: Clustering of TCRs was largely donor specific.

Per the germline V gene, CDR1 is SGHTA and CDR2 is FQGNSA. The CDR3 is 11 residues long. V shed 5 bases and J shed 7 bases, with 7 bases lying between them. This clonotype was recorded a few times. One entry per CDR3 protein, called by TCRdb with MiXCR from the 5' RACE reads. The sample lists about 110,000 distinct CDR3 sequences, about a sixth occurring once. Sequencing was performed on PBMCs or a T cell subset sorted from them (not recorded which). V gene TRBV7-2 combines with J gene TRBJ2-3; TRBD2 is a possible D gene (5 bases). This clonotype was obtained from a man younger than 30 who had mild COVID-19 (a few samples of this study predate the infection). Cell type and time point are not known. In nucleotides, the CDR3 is TGTGCCAGCAGCCCGGGGTATACGCAGTATTTT. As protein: CASSPGYTQYF.